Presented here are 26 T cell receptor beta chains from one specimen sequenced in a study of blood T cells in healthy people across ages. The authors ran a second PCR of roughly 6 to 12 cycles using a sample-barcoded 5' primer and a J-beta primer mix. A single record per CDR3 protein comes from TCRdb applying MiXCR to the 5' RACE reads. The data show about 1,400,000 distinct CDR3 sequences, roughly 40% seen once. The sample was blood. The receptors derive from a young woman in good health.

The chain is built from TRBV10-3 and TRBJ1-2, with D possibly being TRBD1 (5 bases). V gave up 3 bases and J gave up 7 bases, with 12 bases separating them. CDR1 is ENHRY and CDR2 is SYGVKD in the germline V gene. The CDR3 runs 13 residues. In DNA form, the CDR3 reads TGTGCCATCAGTGAAACCGGGACCGCTGGCTACACCTTC. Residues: CAISETGTAGYTF.

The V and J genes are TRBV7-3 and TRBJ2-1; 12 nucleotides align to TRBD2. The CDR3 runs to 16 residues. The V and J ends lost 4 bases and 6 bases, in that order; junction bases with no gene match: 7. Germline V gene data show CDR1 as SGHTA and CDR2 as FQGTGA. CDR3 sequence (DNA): TGTGCCAGCAGCTCCCCGCTAGCGGGGGGGCGCAATGAGCAGTTCTTC. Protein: CASSSPLAGGRNEQFF.

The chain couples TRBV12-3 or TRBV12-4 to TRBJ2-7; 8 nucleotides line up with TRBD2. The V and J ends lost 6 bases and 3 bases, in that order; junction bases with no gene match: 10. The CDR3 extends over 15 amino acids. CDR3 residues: CASSKPGGPGYEQYF. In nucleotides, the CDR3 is TGTGCCAGCAGCAAGCCGGGAGGGCCCGGCTACGAGCAGTACTTC.

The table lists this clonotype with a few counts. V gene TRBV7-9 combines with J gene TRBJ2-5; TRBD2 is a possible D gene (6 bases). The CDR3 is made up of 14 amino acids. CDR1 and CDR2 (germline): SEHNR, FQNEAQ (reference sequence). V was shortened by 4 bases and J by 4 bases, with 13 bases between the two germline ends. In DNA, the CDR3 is TGTGCCAGCAGCTCTCCGGGGACTGGAGAGACCCAGTACTTC. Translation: CASSSPGTGETQYF.

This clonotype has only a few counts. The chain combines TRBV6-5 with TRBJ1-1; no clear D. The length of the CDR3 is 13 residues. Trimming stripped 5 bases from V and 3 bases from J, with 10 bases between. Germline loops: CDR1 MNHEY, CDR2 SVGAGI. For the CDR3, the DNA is TGTGCCAGCAGTACACGGGTGGACACTGAAGCTTTCTTT. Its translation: CASSTRVDTEAFF.

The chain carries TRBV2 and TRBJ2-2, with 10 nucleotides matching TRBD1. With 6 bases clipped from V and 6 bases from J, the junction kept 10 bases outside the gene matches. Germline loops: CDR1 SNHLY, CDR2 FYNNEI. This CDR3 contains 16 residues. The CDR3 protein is CASRARQGALAGELFF. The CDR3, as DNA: TGTGCCAGCAGAGCTCGACAGGGGGCATTGGCCGGGGAGCTGTTTTTT. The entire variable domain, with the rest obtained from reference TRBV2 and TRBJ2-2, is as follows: EPEVTQTPSHQVTQMGQEVILRCVPISNHLYFYWYRQILGQKVEFLVSFYNNEISEKSEIFDDQFSVERPDGSNFTLKIRSTKLEDSAMYFCASRARQGALAGELFFGEGSRLTVL.

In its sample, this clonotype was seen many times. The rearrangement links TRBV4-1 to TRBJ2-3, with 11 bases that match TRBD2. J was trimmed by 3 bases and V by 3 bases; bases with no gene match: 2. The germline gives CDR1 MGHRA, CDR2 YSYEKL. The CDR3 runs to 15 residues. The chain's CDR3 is CASSQGLADTDTQYF. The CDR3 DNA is TGCGCCAGCAGCCAGGGACTAGCGGATACAGATACGCAGTATTTT.

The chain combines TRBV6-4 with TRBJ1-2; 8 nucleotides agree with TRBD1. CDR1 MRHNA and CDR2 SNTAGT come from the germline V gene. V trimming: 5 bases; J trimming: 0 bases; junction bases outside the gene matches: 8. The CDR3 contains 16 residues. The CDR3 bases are TGTGCCAGCAGTCCAGGGGGCCTTCTAGCTAACTATGGCTACACCTTC. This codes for CASSPGGLLANYGYTF.

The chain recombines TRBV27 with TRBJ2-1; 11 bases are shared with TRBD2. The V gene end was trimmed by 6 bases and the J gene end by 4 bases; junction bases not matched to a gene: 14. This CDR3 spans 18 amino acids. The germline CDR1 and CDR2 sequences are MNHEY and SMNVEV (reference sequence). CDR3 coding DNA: TGTGCCAGCAGGGCCCTCGGTAGCGGGAGGGCCTTTTACAATGAGCAGTTCTTC. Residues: CASRALGSGRAFYNEQFF.

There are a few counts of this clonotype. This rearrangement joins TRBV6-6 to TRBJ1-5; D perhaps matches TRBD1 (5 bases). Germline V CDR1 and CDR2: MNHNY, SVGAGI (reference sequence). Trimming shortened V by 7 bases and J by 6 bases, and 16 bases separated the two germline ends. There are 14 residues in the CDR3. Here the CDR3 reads CASNRQGDSQPQHF. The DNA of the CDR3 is TGTGCCAGCAACCGGCAGGGAGACAGTCAGCCCCAGCATTTT.

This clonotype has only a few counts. In DNA form, the CDR3 reads TGTGCCAGCTCACGGACAGGGGGCGAAGGCTACGAGCAGTACTTC. Its translation is CASSRTGGEGYEQYF. The chain employs TRBV18 and TRBJ2-7, with 11 bases that match TRBD1. Germline V lookup: CDR1 KGHSH, CDR2 LQKENI. V gave up 4 bases and J gave up 3 bases; unmatched junction bases: 5. The CDR3 has 15 residues. Supplemented by reference TRBV18 and TRBJ2-7, the full variable domain reads NAGVMQNPRHLVRRRGQEARLRCSPMKGHSHVYWYRQLPEEGLKFMVYLQKENIIDESGMPKERFSAEFPKEGPSILRIQQVVRGDSAAYFCASSRTGGEGYEQYFGPGTRLTVT.

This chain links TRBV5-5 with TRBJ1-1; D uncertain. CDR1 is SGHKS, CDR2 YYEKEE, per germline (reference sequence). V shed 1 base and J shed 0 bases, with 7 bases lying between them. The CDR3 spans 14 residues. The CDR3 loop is CASSLSWMNTEAFF. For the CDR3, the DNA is TGTGCCAGCAGCTTGTCCTGGATGAACACTGAAGCTTTCTTT. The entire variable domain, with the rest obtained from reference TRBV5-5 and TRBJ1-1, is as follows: DAGVTQSPTHLIKTRGQQVTLRCSPISGHKSVSWYQQVLGQGPQFIFQYYEKEERGRGNFPDRFSARQFPNYSSELNVNALLLGDSALYLCASSLSWMNTEAFFGQGTRLTVV.

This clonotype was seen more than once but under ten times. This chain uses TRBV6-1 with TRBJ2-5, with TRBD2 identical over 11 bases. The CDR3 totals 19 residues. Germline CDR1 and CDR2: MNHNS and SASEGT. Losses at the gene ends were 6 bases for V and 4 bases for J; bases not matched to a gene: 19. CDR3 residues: CASSSERLAGRPSGETQYF. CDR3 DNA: TGTGCCAGCAGCTCCGAGCGACTAGCGGGACGACCAAGCGGAGAGACCCAGTACTTC.

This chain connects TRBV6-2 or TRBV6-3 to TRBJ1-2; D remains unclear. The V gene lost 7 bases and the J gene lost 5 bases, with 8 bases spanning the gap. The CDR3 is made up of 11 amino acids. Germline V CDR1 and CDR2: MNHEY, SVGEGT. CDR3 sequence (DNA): TGTGCCAGCACCGACCGTTATGGCTACACCTTC. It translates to CASTDRYGYTF.

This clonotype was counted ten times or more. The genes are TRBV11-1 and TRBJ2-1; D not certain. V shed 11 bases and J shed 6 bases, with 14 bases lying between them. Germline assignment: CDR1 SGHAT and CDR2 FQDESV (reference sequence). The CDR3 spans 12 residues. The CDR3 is CAVDGWSNEQFF. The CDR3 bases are TGTGCCGTAGACGGGTGGTCCAATGAGCAGTTCTTC.

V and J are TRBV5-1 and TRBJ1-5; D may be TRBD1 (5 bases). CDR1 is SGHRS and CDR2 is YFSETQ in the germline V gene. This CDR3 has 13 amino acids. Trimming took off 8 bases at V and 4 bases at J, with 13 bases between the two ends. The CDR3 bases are TGCGCCAGGGTCGGGACGGGTAATCAGCCCCAGCATTTT. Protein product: CARVGTGNQPQHF.

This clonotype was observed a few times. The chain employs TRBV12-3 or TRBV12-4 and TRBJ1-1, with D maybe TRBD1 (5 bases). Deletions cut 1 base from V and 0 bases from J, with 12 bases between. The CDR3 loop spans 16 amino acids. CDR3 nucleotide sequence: TGTGCCAGCAGTTTAGACTACGAGGACATGAACACTGAAGCTTTCTTT. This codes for CASSLDYEDMNTEAFF.

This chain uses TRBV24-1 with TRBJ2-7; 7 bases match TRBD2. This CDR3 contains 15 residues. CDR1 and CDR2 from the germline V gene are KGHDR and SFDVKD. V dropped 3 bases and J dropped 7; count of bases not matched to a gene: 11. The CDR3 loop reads CATSDQRDGRNEQYF. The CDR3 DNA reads TGTGCCACCAGTGATCAGCGGGATGGACGCAATGAGCAGTACTTC.

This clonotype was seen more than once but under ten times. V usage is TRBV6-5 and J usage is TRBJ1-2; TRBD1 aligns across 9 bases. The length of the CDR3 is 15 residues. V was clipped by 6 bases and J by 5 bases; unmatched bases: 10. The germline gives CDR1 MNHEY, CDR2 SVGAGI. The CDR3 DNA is TGTGCCAGCAGGAGGACAGGGGTCGCGGGTTATGGCTACACCTTC. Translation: CASRRTGVAGYGYTF.

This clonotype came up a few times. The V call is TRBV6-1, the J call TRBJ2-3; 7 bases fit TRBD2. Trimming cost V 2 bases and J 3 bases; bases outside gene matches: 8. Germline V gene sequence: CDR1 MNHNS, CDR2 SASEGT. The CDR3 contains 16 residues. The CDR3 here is CASSERWLAETDTQYF. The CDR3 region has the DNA TGTGCCAGCAGTGAACGGTGGCTAGCGGAAACAGATACGCAGTATTTT.

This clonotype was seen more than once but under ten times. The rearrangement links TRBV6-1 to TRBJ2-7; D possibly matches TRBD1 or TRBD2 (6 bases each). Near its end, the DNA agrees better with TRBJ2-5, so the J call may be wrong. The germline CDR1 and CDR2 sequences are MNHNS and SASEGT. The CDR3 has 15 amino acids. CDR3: CASSEERLGGETQYF. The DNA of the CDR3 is TGTGCCAGCAGTGAAGAAAGACTAGGGGGAGAGACCCAGTACTTC.

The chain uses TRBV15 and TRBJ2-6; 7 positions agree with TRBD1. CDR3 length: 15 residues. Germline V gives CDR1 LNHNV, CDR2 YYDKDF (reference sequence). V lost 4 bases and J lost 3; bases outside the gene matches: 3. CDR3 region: CATSTNRGGANVLTF. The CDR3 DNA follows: TGTGCCACCAGCACAAACAGGGGTGGGGCCAACGTCCTGACTTTC.

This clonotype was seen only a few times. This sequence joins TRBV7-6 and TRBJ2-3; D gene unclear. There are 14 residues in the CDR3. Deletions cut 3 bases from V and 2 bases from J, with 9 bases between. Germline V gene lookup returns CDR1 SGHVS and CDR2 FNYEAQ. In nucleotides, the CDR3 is TGTGCCAGCAGCTTCGTGGTAAACACAGATACGCAGTATTTT. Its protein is CASSFVVNTDTQYF.

The CDR3 here is CSVALAATSTDTQYF. The CDR3 coding sequence is TGCAGCGTAGCCCTAGCGGCCACTAGCACAGATACGCAGTATTTT. V usage is TRBV20-1 and J usage is TRBJ2-3, with TRBD2 identical over 7 bases. This CDR3 is 15 amino acids long. Germline CDR1 DFQATT, CDR2 SNEGSKA (reference sequence).

The DNA of the CDR3 is TGCGCCAGCAGTTCGTTGACTAGCGGGAGGGGATGGACAGATACGCAGTATTTT. This gives the protein CASSSLTSGRGWTDTQYF. The chain carries TRBV5-1 and TRBJ2-3; the match to TRBD2 covers 14 bases. Germline loops: CDR1 SGHRS, CDR2 YFSETQ. Losses at the gene ends were 5 bases for V and 3 bases for J; bases not matched to a gene: 11. The CDR3 has 18 amino acids.

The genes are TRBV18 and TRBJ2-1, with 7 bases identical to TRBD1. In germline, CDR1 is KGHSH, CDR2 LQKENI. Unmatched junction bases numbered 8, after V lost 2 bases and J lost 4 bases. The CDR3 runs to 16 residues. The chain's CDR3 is CASSPTARGIYNEQFF. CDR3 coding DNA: TGTGCCAGCTCACCAACGGCCAGGGGGATTTACAATGAGCAGTTCTTC.